There are a few counts of the clone carrying this T cell receptor (beta chain). Germline CDR1 is SGHTA and CDR2 is FQGNSA. The CDR3 consists of 16 residues. After removal of 2 bases from V and 2 bases from J, the junction contained 6 bases not matched to a gene. This entry comes from a study of blood T cell repertoires in COVID-19. Measured with immunoSEQ multiplex PCR; TCRdb has only the in-frame clones, and not every one. The sample gives 250,000 to 350,000 clones, 83% of which show up once; 1% to 1.5% is in the top ten. This chain connects TRBV7-2 to TRBJ2-5, with 9 bases identical to TRBD2. This sequence originates from a woman between 50 and 59 years old with acute or convalescent COVID-19. Sample: peripheral blood. CDR3 in DNA: TGTGCCAGCAGCTTACGCTCTAGCGGGGCACAAGAGACCCAGTACTTC. Amino acid sequence: CASSLRSSGAQETQYF.